The present TCR beta chain was sequenced within a study of neurological immune-mediated disorders. This clonotype has ten or more counts. Antigen: not known. As to time point: longitudinal time-point 1 (baseline). For the unsorted libraries, 2 million PBMCs stored at -80 C served as input. V lost 3 bases to trimming and J lost 1 base; unmatched junction nucleotides: 4. The CDR3 totals 15 residues. Germline values: CDR1 MNHEY, CDR2 SMNVEV (reference sequence). Study conclusions and caveats: Expansion of TCR clones was greatest in HTLV-1-associated myelopathy and smallest in multiple sclerosis, where it fell below that of healthy controls. The absence of shared CDR3 amino acid sequences among expanded clones across subjects suggests private repertoires in all groups.

With 10-nucleotide random UMIs, 5'RACE was used to make the cDNA. TCRdb recomputed calls from the 5' RACE reads with MiXCR, one row per CDR3 protein. The sample gives about 71,000 distinct CDR3 sequences, roughly 10% of which show up once; roughly a tenth is in the top ten. This clonotype originated in a man aged 25-40 years in good health. The V call is TRBV27, the J call TRBJ2-3; TRBD2 matches 7 bases. What was sequenced was PBMCs. The CDR3 nucleotides are TGTGCCAGCAGTTTCTGGGGAGGGGGCACAGATACGCAGTATTTT. The encoded protein is CASSFWGGGTDTQYF.